The clone carrying this T cell receptor (beta chain) was observed a handful of times. The data derive from a study of blood T cell repertoires in COVID-19. Produced via immunoSEQ multiplex PCR; TCRdb's table is partial and in-frame only. The data show approximately 250,000 clones, roughly 88% seen once. Germline V gene data show CDR1 as SGHAT and CDR2 as FQNNGV. The V end was cut by 7 bases, the J end by 0 bases, with 15 bases between. The CDR3 consists of 16 residues. V usage is TRBV11-2 and J usage is TRBJ2-2, with D possibly being TRBD2 (6 bases). Sequencing was done on a sample of peripheral blood. This receptor was taken from a man between 35 and 55 years old who had recovered from COVID-19. In nucleotides, the CDR3 is TGTGCCAGCAACCCGAGGAGGGATGCGAACACCGGGGAGCTGTTTTTT. As protein: CASNPRRDANTGELFF.